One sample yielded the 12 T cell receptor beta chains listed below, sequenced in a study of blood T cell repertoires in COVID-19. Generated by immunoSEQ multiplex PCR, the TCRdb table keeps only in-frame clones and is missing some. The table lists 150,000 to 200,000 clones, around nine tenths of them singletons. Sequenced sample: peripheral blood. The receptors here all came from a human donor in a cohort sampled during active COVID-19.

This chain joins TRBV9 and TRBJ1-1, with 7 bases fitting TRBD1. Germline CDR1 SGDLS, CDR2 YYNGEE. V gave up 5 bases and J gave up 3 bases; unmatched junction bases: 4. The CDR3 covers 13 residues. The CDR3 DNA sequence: TGTGCCAGCAGGGCAACAGGGGACACTGAAGCTTTCTTT. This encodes CASRATGDTEAFF.

DNA of the CDR3: TGTGCCAGTAGTCCTAGGGGACGGGACATCTACGAGCAGTACTTC. Protein: CASSPRGRDIYEQYF. The chain combines TRBV19 with TRBJ2-7; TRBD1 is a possible D gene (6 bases). The germline V gene has CDR1 LNHDA and CDR2 SQIVND (reference sequence). The CDR3 contains 15 residues. V dropped 5 bases and J dropped 3 bases, with 17 bases sitting between them.

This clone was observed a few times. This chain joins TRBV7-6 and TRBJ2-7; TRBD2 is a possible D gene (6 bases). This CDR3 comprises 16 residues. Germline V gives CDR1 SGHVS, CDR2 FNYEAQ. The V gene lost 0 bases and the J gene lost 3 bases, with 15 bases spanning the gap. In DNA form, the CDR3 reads TGTGCCAGCAGCTTAGCGTCGGGGGACCCAATCTACGAGCAGTACTTC. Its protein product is CASSLASGDPIYEQYF. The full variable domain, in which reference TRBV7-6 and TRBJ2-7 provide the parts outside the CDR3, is GAGVSQSPRYKVTKRGQDVALRCDPISGHVSLYWYRQALGQGPEFLTYFNYEAQQDKSGLPNDRFSAERPEGSISTLTIQRTEQRDSAMYRCASSLASGDPIYEQYFGPGTRLTVT.

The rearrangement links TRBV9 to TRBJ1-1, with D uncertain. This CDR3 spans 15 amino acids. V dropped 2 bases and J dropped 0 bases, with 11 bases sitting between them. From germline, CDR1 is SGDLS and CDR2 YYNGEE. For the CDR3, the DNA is TGTGCCAGCAGCGTGGTCGGCGGCCTGAACACTGAAGCTTTCTTT. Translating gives CASSVVGGLNTEAFF.

The CDR3 region has the DNA TGTGCCAGCAGCGTAGTGGCCGGAGGGATGAACACTGAAGCTTTCTTT. As protein: CASSVVAGGMNTEAFF. The chain combines TRBV9 with TRBJ1-1, with unresolved D. The CDR3 runs to 16 residues. Between the trimmed V and J ends, which lost 0 bases and 0 bases, there was a span of 12 bases. The germline V gene has CDR1 SGDLS and CDR2 YYNGEE.

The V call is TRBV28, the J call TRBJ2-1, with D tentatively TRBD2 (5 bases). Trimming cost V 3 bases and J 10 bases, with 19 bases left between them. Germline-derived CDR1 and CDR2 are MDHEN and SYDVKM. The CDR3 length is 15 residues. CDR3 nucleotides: TGTGCCAGCAGTTTTAGTGCGGGCCGTTTAAAGGAGCAGTTCTTC. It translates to CASSFSAGRLKEQFF.

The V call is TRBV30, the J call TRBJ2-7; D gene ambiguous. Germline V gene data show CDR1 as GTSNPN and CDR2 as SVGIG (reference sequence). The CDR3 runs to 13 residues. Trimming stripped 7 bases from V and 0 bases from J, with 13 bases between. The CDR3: CAFYPRSSYEQYF. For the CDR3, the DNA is TGTGCCTTTTACCCGAGGAGCTCCTACGAGCAGTACTTC.

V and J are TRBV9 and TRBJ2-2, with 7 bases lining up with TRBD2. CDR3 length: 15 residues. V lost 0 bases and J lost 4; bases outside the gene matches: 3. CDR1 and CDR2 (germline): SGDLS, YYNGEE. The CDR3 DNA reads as TGTGCCAGCAGCGTAGTCGGGGAGGGCACCGGGGAGCTGTTTTTT. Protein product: CASSVVGEGTGELFF.

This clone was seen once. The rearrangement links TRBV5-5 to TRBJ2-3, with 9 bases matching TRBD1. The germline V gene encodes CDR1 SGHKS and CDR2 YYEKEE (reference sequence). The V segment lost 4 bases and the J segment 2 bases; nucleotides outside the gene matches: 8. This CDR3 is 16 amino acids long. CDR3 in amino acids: CASSGMGTGITDTQYF. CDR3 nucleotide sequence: TGTGCCAGCAGCGGCATGGGGACAGGGATCACAGATACGCAGTATTTT.

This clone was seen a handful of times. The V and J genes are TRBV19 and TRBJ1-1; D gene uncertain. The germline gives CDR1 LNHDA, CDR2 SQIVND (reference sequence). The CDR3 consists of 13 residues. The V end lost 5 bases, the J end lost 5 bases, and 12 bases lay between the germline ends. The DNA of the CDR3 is TGTGCCAGTAGTGCGGCTGTGGGTACTGAAGCTTTCTTT. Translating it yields CASSAAVGTEAFF.

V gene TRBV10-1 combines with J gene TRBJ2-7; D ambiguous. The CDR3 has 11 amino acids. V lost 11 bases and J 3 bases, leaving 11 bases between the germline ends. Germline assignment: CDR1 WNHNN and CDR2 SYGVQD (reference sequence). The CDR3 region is CAGPPYYEQYF. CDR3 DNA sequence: TGCGCCGGTCCCCCCTACTACGAGCAGTACTTC.

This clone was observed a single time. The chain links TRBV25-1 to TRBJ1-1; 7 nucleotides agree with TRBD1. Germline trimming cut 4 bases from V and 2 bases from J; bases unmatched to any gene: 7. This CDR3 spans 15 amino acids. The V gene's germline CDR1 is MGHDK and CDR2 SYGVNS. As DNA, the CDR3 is TGTGCCAGCAGTGCAACAGGGGTAGGAAACACTGAAGCTTTCTTT. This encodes CASSATGVGNTEAFF.